The 16 T cell receptor beta chains listed next were all sequenced from one sample in a study of blood T cell repertoires in COVID-19. TCRdb keeps only in-frame clones here, not all; method: immunoSEQ multiplex PCR. The sample comprises some 270,000 clones, roughly 86% of which are singletons, and about 8.6% rests with the top ten. Sequenced material: peripheral blood. Every receptor here comes from a man aged 40-49 years with active or convalescent COVID-19.

This clone was recorded once. The rearrangement links TRBV15 to TRBJ1-4, with 7 bases identical to TRBD1. After removal of 4 bases from V and 8 bases from J, the junction contained 13 bases not matched to a gene. The CDR3 runs 16 residues. The germline V gene encodes CDR1 LNHNV and CDR2 YYDKDF (reference sequence). The chain's CDR3 is CATSKTGEGVGEKLFF. CDR3 coding DNA: TGTGCCACCAGCAAAACAGGGGAAGGGGTCGGGGAAAAACTGTTTTTT.

This clone was observed once. This chain joins TRBV21-1 and TRBJ1-6. TRBV21-1 is an annotated pseudogene. The CDR3 is made up of 16 amino acids. In nucleotides, the CDR3 is TGTGCCAGCAGCAAATCTATGGACTGCCCCGATCCACCCCTCCACTTT. It is translated as CASSKSMDCPDPPLHF.

This chain links TRBV5-1 with TRBJ1-1; D gene uncertain. Trimming shortened V by 1 base and J by 4 bases, and 8 bases separated the two germline ends. This CDR3 has 13 amino acids. Germline loops: CDR1 SGHRS, CDR2 YFSETQ. DNA for the CDR3: TGCGCCAGCAGCTTGTCAGGTCCCACTGAAGCTTTCTTT. This codes for CASSLSGPTEAFF.

The V gene is TRBV27, the J gene TRBJ1-3; perhaps TRBD1 as D (5 bases). V lost 4 bases, J lost 6 bases, and 13 bases lay in between. This CDR3 has 14 residues. From germline, CDR1 is MNHEY and CDR2 SMNVEV (reference sequence). The CDR3 nucleotides read TGTGCCAGCAGTTCCCGCCCAGGGTTAAACACCATATATTTT. Amino acid sequence: CASSSRPGLNTIYF.

This clone came up a few times. The rearrangement uses TRBV24-1 and TRBJ2-1; 8 bases are shared with TRBD1. The CDR3 covers 15 residues. Per the germline V gene, CDR1 is KGHDR and CDR2 is SFDVKD. V trimming: 4 bases; J trimming: 9 bases; junction bases outside the gene matches: 10. The CDR3 here is CATSDRLAGGGEQFF. In DNA form, the CDR3 reads TGTGCCACCAGTGACCGTCTCGCAGGGGGCGGTGAGCAGTTCTTC.

This chain joins TRBV27 and TRBJ2-7; a weak D match, TRBD1 (5 bases). Germline V gene data show CDR1 as MNHEY and CDR2 as SMNVEV (reference sequence). The CDR3 sequence is 13 residues long. V shed 3 bases and J shed 2 bases, with 8 bases lying between them. The CDR3 DNA is TGTGCCAGCAGTTTGGGGCCGACCTACGAGCAGTACTTC. Its translation is CASSLGPTYEQYF.

The rearrangement uses TRBV19 and TRBJ1-5; 9 bases map to TRBD1. Losses at the gene ends were 7 bases for V and 2 bases for J; bases not matched to a gene: 6. The V gene's germline CDR1 is LNHDA and CDR2 SQIVND (reference sequence). The CDR3 totals 15 residues. The CDR3 spells CASTKTGGGNQPQHF. As DNA, the CDR3 is TGTGCCAGTACCAAGACAGGGGGTGGCAATCAGCCCCAGCATTTT.

The sample holds one count of this clone. The J gene is TRBJ1-5, the V gene TRBV28, with a weak D call TRBD1 (5 bases). The V and J ends lost 6 bases and 0 bases respectively, with 9 bases between them. Looked up from germline, CDR1 is MDHEN and CDR2 is SYDVKM. The CDR3 sequence is 14 residues long. This chain's CDR3 is CASSPQVSNQPQHF. DNA for the CDR3: TGTGCCAGCAGCCCACAGGTTAGCAATCAGCCCCAGCATTTT. The whole variable domain, remainder taken from reference TRBV28 and TRBJ1-5, is DVKVTQSSRYLVKRTGEKVFLECVQDMDHENMFWYRQDPGLGLRLIYFSYDVKMKEKGDIPEGYSVSREKKERFSLILESASTNQTSMYLCASSPQVSNQPQHFGDGTRLSIL.

The chain has TRBV9 and TRBJ2-2; unclear D gene. Germline CDR1 reads SGDLS; CDR2 reads YYNGEE. The CDR3 extends over 11 amino acids. With 3 bases removed from V and 5 bases from J, the gap between germline ends came to 2 bases. For the CDR3, the DNA is TGTGCCAGCAGCGCGACCGGGGAGCTGTTTTTT. Protein: CASSATGELFF.

The V gene is TRBV11-2, the J gene TRBJ1-2; a possible D gene is TRBD1 (6 bases). The germline V gene encodes CDR1 SGHAT and CDR2 FQNNGV. V lost 1 base and J lost 3, with 12 bases in between. This CDR3 has 15 residues. The CDR3 region has the DNA TGTGCCAGCAGCTTAGCGATCCAGGGGCACTATGGCTACACCTTC. The encoded protein is CASSLAIQGHYGYTF.

The count of this clone is one. V and J are TRBV7-3 and TRBJ1-5; the D is unclear. The CDR3 runs to 13 residues. Germline lookup yields CDR1 SGHTA and CDR2 FQGTGA. Trimming stripped 0 bases from V and 4 bases from J, with 4 bases between. The DNA of the CDR3 is TGTGCCAGCAGCTTAACCCATAATCAGCCCCAGCATTTT. Translating gives CASSLTHNQPQHF.

The chain joins TRBV18 to TRBJ1-5, with 7 nucleotides matching TRBD1. The CDR3 loop spans 15 amino acids. Trimming cost V 5 bases and J 7 bases; bases outside gene matches: 11. From germline, CDR1 is KGHSH and CDR2 LQKENI. For the CDR3, the DNA is TGTGCCAGCTCATCGACAGGGTTAGGGGAACAGCCCCAGCATTTT. This sequence encodes CASSSTGLGEQPQHF.

The chain uses TRBV6-5 and TRBJ1-4; possibly TRBD1 for D (5 bases). V was trimmed by 6 bases and J by 5 bases, leaving 13 bases between them. Germline values: CDR1 MNHEY, CDR2 SVGAGI. CDR3 length: 14 amino acids. The DNA of the CDR3 is TGTGCCAGCAGAAGCCCGACAGAAAATGAAAAACTGTTTTTT. This sequence encodes CASRSPTENEKLFF.

The chain is built from TRBV19 and TRBJ1-5, with TRBD1 as a possible D gene (6 bases). The germline V gene encodes CDR1 LNHDA and CDR2 SQIVND (reference sequence). The V gene lost 6 bases and the J gene lost 0 bases, with 18 bases spanning the gap. CDR3 size: 17 residues. CDR3 sequence reads: CASSRRGTKYSNQPQHF. For the CDR3, the DNA is TGTGCCAGTAGCCGAAGAGGGACAAAATATAGCAATCAGCCCCAGCATTTT.

This clone was detected a few times. V and J are TRBV9 and TRBJ2-2; 12 bases agree with TRBD2. CDR1 and CDR2 from the germline V gene are SGDLS and YYNGEE. The V gene end was trimmed by 2 bases and the J gene end by 5 bases; junction bases not matched to a gene: 1. CDR3 length equals 15 residues. CDR3 region: CASSVLAGGTGELFF. As DNA, the CDR3 is TGTGCCAGCAGCGTTCTAGCGGGGGGGACCGGGGAGCTGTTTTTT.

The chain is built from TRBV2 and TRBJ2-1, with 8 bases identical to TRBD1. The CDR3 contains 16 residues. Germline CDR1 SNHLY, CDR2 FYNNEI. V was pared by 0 bases and J by 6 bases, with 7 bases of the junction left unmatched. CDR3 nucleotide sequence: TGTGCCAGCAGTGAAGCCGCTGCCGGACAGGGCAATGAGCAGTTCTTC. It is translated as CASSEAAAGQGNEQFF. Full variable domain (outside the CDR3, taken from reference TRBV2 and TRBJ2-1): EPEVTQTPSHQVTQMGQEVILRCVPISNHLYFYWYRQILGQKVEFLVSFYNNEISEKSEIFDDQFSVERPDGSNFTLKIRSTKLEDSAMYFCASSEAAAGQGNEQFFGPGTRLTVL.